These 26 T cell receptor beta chains were sequenced from one sample in a study of cytomegalovirus exposure and HLA in healthy donors. PCR primers comprised 60 Vbeta and 13 Jbeta primers. Libraries were prepared by immunoSEQ multiplex PCR; TCRdb keeps only in-frame clonotypes and omits some of them. In the table there are 210,000 or so clones, around 80% of which are singletons. Material: PBMCs. These receptors were obtained from a woman in her sixties in good health and CMV-seropositive.

The sample holds one count of this clone. The chain links TRBV5-1 to TRBJ1-1; D unresolved. Germline V gene lookup returns CDR1 SGHRS and CDR2 YFSETQ. V was clipped by 4 bases and J by 1 base, with 8 bases between them. CDR3 size: 13 residues. DNA for the CDR3: TGCGCCAGCAGCGAGCCCCCGAACACTGAAGCTTTCTTT. It is translated as CASSEPPNTEAFF.

The V gene is TRBV4-2, the J gene TRBJ2-1; 9 bases are a match to TRBD2. Trimming at V came to 2 bases and at J to 9 bases, leaving 8 bases not matched to a gene. The CDR3 has 15 residues. Germline CDR1 and CDR2: LGHNA and YNFKEQ. The CDR3 here is CASSQSVAGVIEQFF. The CDR3 DNA reads TGTGCCAGCAGCCAATCGGTAGCGGGAGTGATTGAGCAGTTCTTC.

The rearrangement uses TRBV5-1 and TRBJ1-1, with D unclear. Trimming took off 0 bases at V and 4 bases at J, with 13 bases between the two ends. CDR3 size: 15 residues. Looked up from germline, CDR1 is SGHRS and CDR2 is YFSETQ. CDR3 in amino acids: CASSLVPGSGTEAFF. For the CDR3, the DNA is TGCGCCAGCAGCTTGGTTCCGGGTTCTGGCACTGAAGCTTTCTTT.

The chain is built from TRBV7-2 and TRBJ1-4; TRBD1 is a possible D gene (5 bases). Per germline, CDR1 SGHTA and CDR2 FQGNSA. V was clipped by 6 bases and J by 8 bases, with 13 bases between them. CDR3 size: 13 residues. For the CDR3, the DNA is TGTGCCAGCAGTCCCAACGCAGGGGAAAAACTGTTTTTT. The encoded protein is CASSPNAGEKLFF.

The rearrangement joins TRBV13 to TRBJ1-2, with D perhaps matching TRBD1 (6 bases). The CDR3 contains 14 residues. The germline gives CDR1 PRHDT, CDR2 FYEKMQ (reference sequence). Between the trimmed V and J ends, which lost 5 bases and 2 bases, there was a span of 12 bases. The CDR3 DNA is TGTGCCAGCAGCCACCTACAGGGCAACTATGGCTACACCTTC. Its protein product is CASSHLQGNYGYTF.

The rearrangement joins TRBV9 to TRBJ1-2; D unclear. Germline-derived CDR1 and CDR2 are SGDLS and YYNGEE. The CDR3 is 16 amino acids. V was pared by 3 bases and J by 0 bases, with 15 bases between. CDR3 nucleotide sequence: TGTGCCAGCAGCGCCGCGCTGGGCAGTCCTAACTATGGCTACACCTTC. Translated, it gives CASSAALGSPNYGYTF. The full variable domain, rest sourced from reference TRBV9 and TRBJ1-2, is DSGVTQTPKHLITATGQRVTLRCSPRSGDLSVYWYQQSLDQGLQFLIQYYNGEERAKGNILERFSAQQFPDLHSELNLSSLELGDSALYFCASSAALGSPNYGYTFGSGTRLTVV.

Note on this clone: The conserved final phenylalanine or tryptophan is absent from the CDR3, which likely points to a read error. This rearrangement joins TRBV4-1 to TRBJ1-6, with a possible D match to TRBD1 (5 bases). Germline-derived CDR1 and CDR2 are MGHRA and YSYEKL. The V end lost 2 bases, the J end lost 7 bases, and 15 bases lay between the germline ends. The CDR3 loop spans 16 amino acids. Here the CDR3 DNA reads TGCGCCAGCAGCCAAAAGGTGGGGCTAGGGAATTCACCCCTCCACCTT. The encoded protein is CASSQKVGLGNSPLHL.

This clone came up a few times. The V gene is TRBV5-1, the J gene TRBJ2-3; D is uncertain. The germline gives CDR1 SGHRS, CDR2 YFSETQ. CDR3 length: 14 residues. V was cut by 0 bases and J by 6 bases, with 11 bases left in between. The CDR3 here is CASSLAGSGDTQYF. DNA of the CDR3: TGCGCCAGCAGCTTGGCCGGGTCTGGGGATACGCAGTATTTT.

The chain has TRBV5-1 and TRBJ2-7; D possibly corresponds to TRBD1 (6 bases). CDR3 length equals 14 residues. Germline V lookup: CDR1 SGHRS, CDR2 YFSETQ. V lost 0 bases to trimming and J lost 0 bases, with 7 bases between them. The CDR3 sequence is CASSLGDTSYEQYF. The CDR3, as DNA: TGCGCCAGCAGCTTGGGGGACACCTCCTACGAGCAGTACTTC.

The V and J genes are TRBV10-3 and TRBJ2-1; perhaps TRBD2 as D (6 bases). The germline V gene has CDR1 ENHRY and CDR2 SYGVKD. Trimming took off 3 bases at V and 7 bases at J, with 16 bases between the two ends. The CDR3 runs 15 residues. In DNA, the CDR3 is TGTGCCATCAGTGATAGACAGTGGGGGGTAAATGAGCAGTTCTTC. Protein: CAISDRQWGVNEQFF.

J is TRBJ2-7 and V is TRBV11-1, with TRBD2 matching 7 bases. Germline V CDR1 and CDR2: SGHAT, FQDESV (reference sequence). V gave up 2 bases and J gave up 2 bases; unmatched junction bases: 9. The CDR3 sequence is 16 residues long. CDR3: CASSLSGLAAAYEQYF. DNA of the CDR3: TGTGCCAGCAGCTTATCCGGGCTAGCGGCTGCCTACGAGCAGTACTTC.

The gene calls are TRBV7-2 and TRBJ2-7, with 9 bases that match TRBD2. With 2 bases clipped from V and 3 bases from J, the junction kept 5 bases outside the gene matches. Germline V lookup: CDR1 SGHTA, CDR2 FQGNSA. This CDR3 has 15 residues. CDR3 protein: CASSLTSSGVYEQYF. The CDR3 nucleotides are TGTGCCAGCAGCTTAACGTCTAGCGGGGTCTACGAGCAGTACTTC.

The chain is built from TRBV2 and TRBJ1-1; D is unresolved. Trimming removed 7 bases at V and 4 bases at J, with 10 bases between. From germline, CDR1 is SNHLY and CDR2 FYNNEI. The CDR3 length is 12 residues. The CDR3 DNA is TGTGCCAGCAACGGGTTGGGCACTGAAGCTTTCTTT. Its protein product is CASNGLGTEAFF.

The chain joins TRBV7-2 to TRBJ1-2; TRBD1 aligns across 12 bases. CDR3 length: 16 residues. The germline CDR1 and CDR2 sequences are SGHTA and FQGNSA. The V segment lost 5 bases and the J segment 4 bases; nucleotides outside the gene matches: 8. Here the CDR3 reads CASSLGTGGLGYGYTF. CDR3 nucleotide sequence: TGTGCCAGCAGCCTTGGGACAGGGGGCTTGGGCTATGGCTACACCTTC.

This clone was seen more than once but under ten times. The CDR3 bases are TGTGCCAGCAGTTTCGCTAGCGGGAGTTATGAGCAGTTCTTC. Protein: CASSFASGSYEQFF. The rearrangement joins TRBV27 to TRBJ2-1; TRBD2 matches at 10 bases. The CDR3 sequence is 14 residues long. Germline assignment: CDR1 MNHEY and CDR2 SMNVEV (reference sequence). V lost 3 bases to trimming and J lost 8 bases; unmatched junction nucleotides: 4.

The chain has TRBV7-9 and TRBJ2-3, with 11 bases that match TRBD2. Germline assignment: CDR1 SEHNR and CDR2 FQNEAQ (reference sequence). After removal of 0 bases from V and 2 bases from J, the junction contained 7 bases not matched to a gene. The CDR3 covers 18 residues. CDR3 DNA sequence: TGTGCCAGCAGCTTAGCGCTAGGTAGCGGGAGGGTCACAGATACGCAGTATTTT. It specifies CASSLALGSGRVTDTQYF.

This chain joins TRBV11-2 and TRBJ2-1; D may be TRBD2 (6 bases). Germline values: CDR1 SGHAT, CDR2 FQNNGV. This CDR3 is built from 13 residues. V lost 4 bases and J 5 bases, leaving 9 bases between the germline ends. The CDR3 DNA is TGTGCCAGCAGCTCGGGACTCCACAATGAGCAGTTCTTC. Residues: CASSSGLHNEQFF.

A note on this clone: The same CDR3 can be traced to other DNA sequences in this sample. The V and J genes are TRBV2 and TRBJ1-5; D perhaps matches TRBD1 (5 bases). The CDR3 covers 15 residues. Trimming removed 6 bases at V and 1 base at J, with 13 bases between. Per germline, CDR1 SNHLY and CDR2 FYNNEI. Written as DNA, the CDR3 is TGTGCCAGCAGAGCTGACAGCGACAGCAATCAGCCCCAGCATTTT. Residues: CASRADSDSNQPQHF.

This clone was observed at least ten times. The genes are TRBV5-5 and TRBJ2-7; D possibly corresponds to TRBD1 (5 bases). Germline V gene data show CDR1 as SGHKS and CDR2 as YYEKEE (reference sequence). CDR3 size: 13 residues. Trimming cost V 0 bases and J 2 bases, with 6 bases left between them. In DNA form, the CDR3 reads TGTGCCAGCAGCTTGGCCAGGGCCTACGAGCAGTACTTC. Residues: CASSLARAYEQYF. Full variable domain (remainder filled in from reference TRBV5-5 and TRBJ2-7): DAGVTQSPTHLIKTRGQQVTLRCSPISGHKSVSWYQQVLGQGPQFIFQYYEKEERGRGNFPDRFSARQFPNYSSELNVNALLLGDSALYLCASSLARAYEQYFGPGTRLTVT.

J is TRBJ2-7 and V is TRBV27, with 7 nucleotides matching TRBD1. This CDR3 is 16 amino acids long. V lost 4 bases, J lost 5 bases, and 14 bases stayed unmatched. Germline CDR1 reads MNHEY; CDR2 reads SMNVEV (reference sequence). CDR3 coding DNA: TGTGCCAGCAGTTCCCTCCCCGACAGGGCCGGTCACGAGCAGTACTTC. Its translation is CASSSLPDRAGHEQYF.

In its sample, this clone was seen a few times. The chain combines TRBV2 with TRBJ2-1; 11 nucleotides line up with TRBD2. Trimming at V came to 3 bases and at J to 0 bases, leaving 13 bases not matched to a gene. The CDR3 length is 20 residues. In germline, CDR1 is SNHLY, CDR2 FYNNEI. Here the CDR3 DNA reads TGTGCCAGCAGTGAGGTCGGGACTAGCGGCCTCCCGAGCTCCTACAATGAGCAGTTCTTC. Translating gives CASSEVGTSGLPSSYNEQFF.

This clone was picked up one time. The V and J genes are TRBV4-2 and TRBJ1-1, with D maybe TRBD1 (5 bases). The CDR3 consists of 15 residues. Trimming pared 4 bases from V and 3 bases from J, leaving 15 bases between. Germline CDR1 and CDR2: LGHNA and YNFKEQ. The CDR3 nucleotides read TGTGCCAGCAGCCGCGAACAGGTCTCGGACACTGAAGCTTTCTTT. Residues: CASSREQVSDTEAFF.

The genes are TRBV7-8 and TRBJ2-4; 13 positions match TRBD2. The CDR3 totals 16 residues. V gave up 4 bases and J gave up 6 bases; unmatched junction bases: 6. CDR1 SGHVS and CDR2 FQNEAQ come from the germline V gene. CDR3 loop: CASSSRTSGSPNIQYF. The CDR3 DNA reads TGTGCCAGCAGCTCCAGGACTAGCGGGAGTCCAAACATTCAGTACTTC.

CDR3 in amino acids: CASSYTSGNEQFF. In DNA form, the CDR3 reads TGTGCCAGCAGCTATACTAGCGGCAATGAGCAGTTCTTC. The chain links TRBV7-9 to TRBJ2-1; 8 nucleotides align to TRBD2. The CDR3 spans 13 residues. The V gene end was trimmed by 4 bases and the J gene end by 6 bases; junction bases not matched to a gene: 2. CDR1 and CDR2 from the germline V gene are SEHNR and FQNEAQ (reference sequence).

In this sample, this clone turned up a few times. This sequence joins TRBV10-3 and TRBJ2-7; D perhaps matches TRBD2 (5 bases). The CDR3 spans 14 residues. V was shortened by 11 bases and J by 5 bases, with 22 bases between the two germline ends. Germline CDR1 and CDR2: ENHRY and SYGVKD. The CDR3 is CALARSGLRDEQYF. CDR3 coding DNA: TGTGCCCTCGCCCGGAGCGGCCTCCGGGACGAGCAGTACTTC.

The V call is TRBV2, the J call TRBJ1-6; D is perhaps TRBD1 (5 bases). The ends were cut back, 4 bases at V and 8 bases at J, with 15 bases in the middle. The CDR3 runs 15 residues. The germline V gene has CDR1 SNHLY and CDR2 FYNNEI. The CDR3 loop reads CASSVAGPSYSPLHF. CDR3 DNA sequence: TGTGCCAGCAGTGTGGCAGGGCCGAGCTATTCACCCCTCCACTTT.